This passage covers 15 T cell receptor beta chains from one sample sequenced in a study of T cell responses to AZD1222 COVID-19 vaccine (dated by TCRdb to 2020 to 2022). The library was made by the immunoSEQ multiplex PCR assay. Not all clones reach the TCRdb copy of this immuneACCESS table, which keeps in-frame sequences only. Checked studies attribute under half of the gap to unresolved V genes and leave the rest unexplained. The sample profile shows about 150,000 clones; 75% to 95% of them were found once. The top ten hold 3% to 3.5% of the sample. The time point label for this specimen denotes: about 28 days (+/-7) after the second vaccine dose. This material consisted of peripheral blood, taken 28 days after the second AZD1222 dose. The receptors were gathered from an adult who received the AZD1222 COVID-19 vaccine.

This rearrangement joins TRBV15 to TRBJ1-4; D gene uncertain. The CDR3 totals 15 residues. Germline CDR1 is LNHNV and CDR2 is YYDKDF (reference sequence). Trimming took off 0 bases at V and 5 bases at J, with 10 bases between the two ends. CDR3 bases: TGTGCCACCAGCAGAGATAGGGCCCCCAATGAAAAACTGTTTTTT. Translated: CATSRDRAPNEKLFF.

The J gene is TRBJ1-5, the V gene TRBV3-1 (or the pseudogene TRBV3-2); D is uncertain. Trimming pared 4 bases from V and 0 bases from J, leaving 13 bases between. Germline V gene lookup returns CDR1 LGHDT and CDR2 YNNKEL (reference sequence). The CDR3 runs to 16 residues. The CDR3 nucleotides are TGTGCCAGCAGCCTTGGGTTTTACAGTAGCAATCAGCCCCAGCATTTT. As protein: CASSLGFYSSNQPQHF.

V usage is TRBV14 and J usage is TRBJ1-2, with D hard to call. V was shortened by 0 bases and J by 8 bases, with 13 bases between the two germline ends. Germline values: CDR1 SGHDN, CDR2 FVKESK. The CDR3 covers 14 residues. CDR3 protein: CASSQDRGVGGYTF. CDR3 DNA sequence: TGTGCCAGCAGCCAAGATCGCGGGGTAGGGGGCTACACCTTC.

V gene TRBV5-1 combines with J gene TRBJ1-3; D gene ambiguous. With 0 bases removed from V and 0 bases from J, the gap between germline ends came to 10 bases. CDR1 and CDR2 (germline): SGHRS, YFSETQ. The CDR3 covers 16 residues. The CDR3 DNA follows: TGCGCCAGCAGCTTGGGTTCTACAGTCTCTGGAAACACCATATATTTT. It specifies CASSLGSTVSGNTIYF.

V usage is TRBV19 and J usage is TRBJ2-2; TRBD2 agrees at 11 bases. Trimming took 4 bases from V and 3 from J; bases not matched to a gene: 4. In germline, CDR1 is LNHDA, CDR2 SQIVND (reference sequence). The CDR3 length is 16 residues. This CDR3 is CASSKTSGTYTGELFF. The CDR3 bases are TGTGCCAGTAGTAAGACTAGCGGGACCTACACCGGGGAGCTGTTTTTT.

The chain recombines TRBV30 with TRBJ1-6, with no clear D. Per germline, CDR1 GTSNPN and CDR2 SVGIG (reference sequence). With 0 bases removed from V and 10 bases from J, the gap between germline ends came to 19 bases. The CDR3 spans 16 residues. The CDR3 DNA reads TGTGCCTGGAGTGTGCCCCCCAGACGCTTCGGGTCACCCCTCCACTTT. Amino acids: CAWSVPPRRFGSPLHF. The variable domain in full, completed from reference TRBV30 and TRBJ1-6, reads SQTIHQWPATLVQPVGSPLSLECTVEGTSNPNLYWYRQAAGRGLQLLFYSVGIGQISSEVPQNLSASRPQDRQFILSSKKLLLSDSGFYLCAWSVPPRRFGSPLHFGNGTRLTVT.

The gene calls are TRBV23-1 and TRBJ2-2; 9 bases agree with TRBD2. TRBV23-1 is recorded as an ORF, its role being uncertain. Trimming took 6 bases from V and 2 from J; bases not matched to a gene: 16. The CDR3 covers 19 residues. For the CDR3, the DNA is TGCGCCAGCAGCCCAAGGCCTGGGGGACTAGCAGATAACACCGGGGAGCTGTTTTTT. Translated: CASSPRPGGLADNTGELFF.

CDR3 region: CASSIDRAGVETQYF. The CDR3 DNA follows: TGTGCCAGTAGTATAGACCGAGCGGGAGTTGAGACCCAGTACTTC. The V call is TRBV19, the J call TRBJ2-5; 8 nucleotides align to TRBD2. V shed 0 bases, J shed 5 bases, and the junction held 5 bases outside the gene matches. CDR1 is LNHDA and CDR2 is SQIVND in the germline V gene (reference sequence). This CDR3 spans 15 amino acids.

The V gene is TRBV11-2, the J gene TRBJ1-6; D gene unclear. The CDR3 consists of 12 residues. Germline V CDR1 and CDR2: SGHAT, FQNNGV. V was cut by 1 base and J by 14 bases, with 9 bases left in between. CDR3 residues: CASSLGRSTLHF. The CDR3 nucleotides are TGTGCCAGCAGCTTAGGGAGGTCAACCCTCCACTTT.

This clone was counted once. The chain couples TRBV7-8 to TRBJ2-2; no clear D. CDR1 is SGHVS and CDR2 is FQNEAQ in the germline V gene. The CDR3 runs 15 residues. V lost 1 base to trimming and J lost 1 base, with 7 bases between them. CDR3 sequence reads: CASSLEWGNTGELFF. The CDR3 DNA follows: TGTGCCAGCAGCTTAGAATGGGGGAACACCGGGGAGCTGTTTTTT.

The V and J genes are TRBV6-5 and TRBJ1-1; a weak D match, TRBD1 (6 bases). Germline CDR1 is MNHEY and CDR2 is SVGAGI. This CDR3 has 15 residues. Trimming took off 6 bases at V and 1 base at J, with 15 bases between the two ends. The CDR3 is CASSHNRVGNTEAFF. CDR3 bases: TGTGCCAGCAGCCACAACAGGGTGGGGAACACTGAAGCTTTCTTT.

The gene calls are TRBV30 and TRBJ1-2, with 7 bases aligning to TRBD1. CDR3 length: 15 amino acids. CDR1 is GTSNPN, CDR2 SVGIG, per germline (reference sequence). Unmatched junction bases numbered 12, after V lost 0 bases and J lost 8 bases. CDR3 in DNA: TGTGCCTGGAGTGTAAAGGCGGACAGGTTCGACGGCTACACCTTC. Translation gives CAWSVKADRFDGYTF.

The chain has TRBV19 and TRBJ2-3, with unresolved D. V was clipped by 5 bases and J by 3 bases, with 9 bases between them. CDR3 length: 13 amino acids. Germline CDR1 reads LNHDA; CDR2 reads SQIVND (reference sequence). The CDR3 nucleotides read TGTGCCAGTAGTCGGGTAGCTACAGATACGCAGTATTTT. This gives the protein CASSRVATDTQYF.

This sequence joins TRBV4-1 and TRBJ1-2, with D possibly matching TRBD1 (5 bases). Germline values: CDR1 MGHRA, CDR2 YSYEKL. The CDR3 runs 14 residues. The V and J ends lost 4 bases and 0 bases respectively, with 9 bases between them. Here the CDR3 reads CASSPQGANYGYTF. The CDR3 nucleotides are TGCGCCAGCAGCCCTCAGGGAGCTAACTATGGCTACACCTTC.

The chain joins TRBV6-2 or TRBV6-3 to TRBJ2-7; 14 bases line up with TRBD2. The ends lost 6 bases at V and 2 bases at J; junction bases unmatched: 12. CDR3 length: 18 residues. Germline lookup yields CDR1 MNHEY and CDR2 SVGEGT. The CDR3 here is CASSPGTSGRGLAYEQYF. The CDR3 nucleotides read TGTGCCAGCAGCCCAGGGACTAGCGGGAGAGGTTTGGCCTACGAGCAGTACTTC.